Listed here are 15 T cell receptor beta chains from one sample, sequenced in a study of regulatory T cells in long-lasting Graves disease. Documented time point: persistent/refractory GD, antithyroid drugs over 5 years with positive TRAb. TCR sequences were obtained from RNA taken from PBMCs. Arm-PCR of CDR3 regions with iRepertoire HTBI primers generated TCR beta libraries. TCRdb passed the multiplex PCR reads through MiXCR, listing each CDR3 protein once. The table includes some 280,000 distinct CDR3 sequences, roughly 21% detected once. The sequencing used peripheral blood mononuclear cells (PBMCs), collected when the disease was refractory, from a patient treated with antithyroid drugs. The receptor source for this set is a female donor with Graves disease.

This clonotype was counted many times. V is TRBV12-3 or TRBV12-4 and J is TRBJ2-5; 9 positions agree with TRBD2. The CDR3 has 16 amino acids. Trimming took 8 bases from V and 0 from J; bases not matched to a gene: 10. CDR3 sequence reads: CASGDSSGGHQETQYF. CDR3 nucleotide sequence: TGTGCCAGCGGGGACAGTAGCGGGGGCCACCAAGAGACCCAGTACTTC.

In its sample, this clonotype was seen many times. This chain joins TRBV18 and TRBJ1-1; D call uncertain. Per germline, CDR1 KGHSH and CDR2 LQKENI. The V and J ends lost 0 bases and 0 bases respectively, with 8 bases between them. This CDR3 is built from 15 residues. The CDR3 reads CASSPPIGMNTEAFF. In DNA, the CDR3 is TGTGCCAGCTCACCACCGATCGGGATGAACACTGAAGCTTTCTTT.

This clonotype was detected a few times. The rearrangement uses TRBV6-2 or TRBV6-3 and TRBJ2-2; no firm D call. V was cut by 2 bases and J by 5 bases, with 9 bases left in between. The CDR3 has 14 residues. CDR1 MNHEY and CDR2 SVGEGT come from the germline V gene. The CDR3: CASSYELETGELFF. CDR3 sequence (DNA): TGTGCCAGCAGTTACGAGTTGGAAACCGGGGAGCTGTTTTTT.

This clonotype has more than one count but fewer than ten. V usage is TRBV28 and J usage is TRBJ2-1; tentatively, D is TRBD1 (6 bases). The germline V gene encodes CDR1 MDHEN and CDR2 SYDVKM. V was trimmed by 5 bases and J by 7 bases, leaving 12 bases between them. The CDR3 loop spans 13 amino acids. In DNA, the CDR3 is TGTGCCAGCAGTCCACGAAGGGGGAATGAGCAGTTCTTC. Its protein product is CASSPRRGNEQFF.

The V call is TRBV27, the J call TRBJ1-1; D is uncertain. V lost 5 bases to trimming and J lost 2 bases, with 12 bases between them. Germline assignment: CDR1 MNHEY and CDR2 SMNVEV (reference sequence). This CDR3 has 14 amino acids. As DNA, the CDR3 is TGTGCCAGCAGTCCCCTACTAGCCAACACTGAAGCTTTCTTT. Translation: CASSPLLANTEAFF.

This clonotype was seen at least ten times. The chain joins TRBV2 to TRBJ1-4, with 7 bases aligning to TRBD1. Germline V gene lookup returns CDR1 SNHLY and CDR2 FYNNEI. Trimming cost V 6 bases and J 3 bases; bases outside gene matches: 7. The CDR3 is made up of 15 amino acids. This CDR3 reads CASRYRGRANEKLFF. The CDR3 DNA reads as TGTGCCAGCAGATACAGGGGCAGGGCTAATGAAAAACTGTTTTTT.

This clonotype was counted only a few times. The V call is TRBV15, the J call TRBJ2-6; TRBD2 might be the D (5 bases). Per the germline V gene, CDR1 is LNHNV and CDR2 is YYDKDF (reference sequence). The germline V and J ends were trimmed by 4 bases and 0 bases, with 16 bases remaining between them. The CDR3 is 18 residues long. The CDR3 region has the DNA TGTGCCACCAGCATGTCCTATACTAGTTCCTCTGGGGCCAACGTCCTGACTTTC. This gives the protein CATSMSYTSSSGANVLTF.

This sequence joins TRBV18 and TRBJ1-2; a possible D gene is TRBD1 (5 bases). CDR3 length: 15 amino acids. Trimming cost V 0 bases and J 4 bases, with 12 bases left between them. CDR1 and CDR2 (germline): KGHSH, LQKENI. CDR3 nucleotides: TGTGCCAGCTCACCACCGGGGGGTGATATCTATGGCTACACCTTC. It codes for CASSPPGGDIYGYTF.

This chain connects TRBV15 to TRBJ1-3; possible D gene TRBD1, 6 bases. Between the trimmed V and J ends, which lost 0 bases and 4 bases, there was a span of 10 bases. The V gene's germline CDR1 is LNHNV and CDR2 YYDKDF (reference sequence). The CDR3 totals 15 residues. In DNA, the CDR3 is TGTGCCACCAGCAGAGATCGGGGGCCCGGAAACACCATATATTTT. It is translated as CATSRDRGPGNTIYF. Complete variable domain (other parts from reference TRBV15 and TRBJ1-3): DAMVIQNPRYQVTQFGKPVTLSCSQTLNHNVMYWYQQKSSQAPKLLFHYYDKDFNNEADTPDNFQSRRPNTSFCFLDIRSPGLGDTAMYLCATSRDRGPGNTIYFGEGSWLTVV.

This clonotype has a count of ten or more. The chain has TRBV7-2 and TRBJ2-5; 7 bases are shared with TRBD1. Trimming removed 0 bases from V and 4 bases from J; junction bases left unmatched: 5. Per germline, CDR1 SGHTA and CDR2 FQGNSA. There are 15 residues in the CDR3. This CDR3 reads CASSLAPDRVETQYF. DNA for the CDR3: TGTGCCAGCAGCTTAGCCCCCGACAGGGTAGAGACCCAGTACTTC.

The V call is TRBV24-1, the J call TRBJ1-3; D is ambiguous. Between the trimmed V and J ends, which lost 3 bases and 5 bases, there was a span of 4 bases. This CDR3 is built from 12 residues. Per the germline V gene, CDR1 is KGHDR and CDR2 is SFDVKD. The CDR3: CATSDPRNTIYF. The CDR3 bases are TGTGCCACCAGTGATCCCCGAAACACCATATATTTT.

This clonotype was recorded many times. The chain carries TRBV28 and TRBJ1-1; maybe TRBD1 (5 bases). V was cut by 4 bases and J by 7 bases, with 25 bases left in between. CDR3 length: 17 amino acids. The germline V gene encodes CDR1 MDHEN and CDR2 SYDVKM. The CDR3 spells CASSSTRDPSLSGEAFF. The DNA of the CDR3 is TGTGCCAGCAGTTCAACCAGGGACCCATCCCTTAGTGGTGAAGCTTTCTTT.

Only a few counts were recorded for this clonotype. This chain connects TRBV7-8 to TRBJ2-5; maybe TRBD2 (7 bases). This CDR3 is built from 18 residues. V lost 0 bases and J lost 2, with 19 bases in between. Germline V lookup: CDR1 SGHVS, CDR2 FQNEAQ. CDR3 sequence (DNA): TGTGCCAGCAGCTTAGCGTTAGGGGGAGGGGTACGACAAGAGACCCAGTACTTC. It specifies CASSLALGGGVRQETQYF. Full variable domain (remainder filled in from reference TRBV7-8 and TRBJ2-5): GAGVSQSPRYKVAKRGQDVALRCDPISGHVSLFWYQQALGQGPEFLTYFQNEAQLDKSGLPSDRFFAERPEGSVSTLKIQRTQQEDSAVYLCASSLALGGGVRQETQYFGPGTRLLVL.

This clonotype turned up a few times. This sequence joins TRBV6-5 and TRBJ1-1; D not resolved. Between the trimmed V and J ends, which lost 0 bases and 1 base, there was a span of 12 bases. The CDR3 is made up of 16 amino acids. From germline, CDR1 is MNHEY and CDR2 SVGAGI. CDR3 loop: CASSYSTTRQNTEAFF. The CDR3 DNA sequence: TGTGCCAGCAGTTACTCCACGACCCGACAGAACACTGAAGCTTTCTTT.

This clonotype turned up a few times. CDR3 nucleotide sequence: TGCAGTGCTAGACAGCCGGGGAGAAGCGAGCAGTACTTC. Protein product: CSARQPGRSEQYF. The rearrangement uses TRBV20-1 and TRBJ2-7; D might be TRBD2 (5 bases). The ends were cut back, 2 bases at V and 6 bases at J, with 14 bases in the middle. CDR1 is DFQATT, CDR2 SNEGSKA, per germline (reference sequence). The CDR3 consists of 13 residues.